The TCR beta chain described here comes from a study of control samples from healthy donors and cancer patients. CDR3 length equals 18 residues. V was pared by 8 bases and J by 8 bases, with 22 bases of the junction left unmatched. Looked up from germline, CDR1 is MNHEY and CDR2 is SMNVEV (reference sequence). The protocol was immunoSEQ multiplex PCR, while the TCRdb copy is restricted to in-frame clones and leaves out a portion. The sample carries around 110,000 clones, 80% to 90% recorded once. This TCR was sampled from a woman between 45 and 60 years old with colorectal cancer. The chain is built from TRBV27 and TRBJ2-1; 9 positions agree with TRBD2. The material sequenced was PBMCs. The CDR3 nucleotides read TGTGCCAGCCGCGGAGCCCACAGGGGACTAGCCACTGGGGATGAGCAGTTCTTC. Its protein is CASRGAHRGLATGDEQFF.